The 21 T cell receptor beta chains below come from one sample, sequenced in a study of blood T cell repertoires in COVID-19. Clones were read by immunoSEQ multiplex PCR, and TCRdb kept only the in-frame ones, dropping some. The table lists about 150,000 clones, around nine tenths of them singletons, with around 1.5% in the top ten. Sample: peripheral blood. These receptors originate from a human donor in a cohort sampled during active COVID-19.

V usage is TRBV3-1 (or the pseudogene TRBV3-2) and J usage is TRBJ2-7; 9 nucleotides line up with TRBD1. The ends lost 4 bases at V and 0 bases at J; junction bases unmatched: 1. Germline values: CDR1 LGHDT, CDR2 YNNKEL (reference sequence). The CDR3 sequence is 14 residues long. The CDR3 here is CASSLGQGSYEQYF. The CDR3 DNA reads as TGTGCCAGCAGCCTGGGACAGGGCTCCTACGAGCAGTACTTC.

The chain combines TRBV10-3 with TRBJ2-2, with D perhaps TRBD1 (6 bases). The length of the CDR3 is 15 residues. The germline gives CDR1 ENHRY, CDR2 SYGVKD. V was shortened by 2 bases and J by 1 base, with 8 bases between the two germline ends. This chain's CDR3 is CAISETGRNTGELFF. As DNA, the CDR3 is TGTGCCATCAGTGAGACAGGGCGGAACACCGGGGAGCTGTTTTTT.

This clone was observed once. The CDR3 sequence: CASSYTRQGDTEAFF. As DNA, the CDR3 is TGTGCCAGCAGTTACACGCGACAGGGTGACACTGAAGCTTTCTTT. The rearrangement uses TRBV6-5 and TRBJ1-1; 7 nucleotides agree with TRBD1. Germline assignment: CDR1 MNHEY and CDR2 SVGAGI. After removal of 2 bases from V and 3 bases from J, the junction contained 6 bases not matched to a gene. The CDR3 loop spans 15 amino acids.

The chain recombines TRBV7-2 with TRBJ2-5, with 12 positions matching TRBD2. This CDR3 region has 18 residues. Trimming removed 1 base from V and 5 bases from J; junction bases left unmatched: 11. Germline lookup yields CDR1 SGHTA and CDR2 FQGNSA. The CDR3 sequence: CASSLVRLAGGLGETQYF. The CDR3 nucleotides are TGTGCCAGCAGCTTAGTCCGGCTAGCGGGGGGGCTTGGGGAGACCCAGTACTTC.

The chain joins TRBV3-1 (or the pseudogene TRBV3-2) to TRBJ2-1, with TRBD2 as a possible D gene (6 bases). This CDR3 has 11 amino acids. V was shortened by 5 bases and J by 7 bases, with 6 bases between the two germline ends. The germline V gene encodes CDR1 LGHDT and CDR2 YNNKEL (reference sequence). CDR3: CASSGTNEQFF. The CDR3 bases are TGTGCCAGCAGCGGGACTAATGAGCAGTTCTTC.

The CDR3 DNA reads as TGTGCCAGCAGCCAAGATAGAGCTGGACAGGGGGATACCTATGGCTACACCTTC. This translates into CASSQDRAGQGDTYGYTF. This chain joins TRBV4-2 and TRBJ1-2, with 10 bases identical to TRBD1. V shed 0 bases, J shed 4 bases, and the junction held 11 bases outside the gene matches. Germline V lookup: CDR1 LGHNA, CDR2 YNFKEQ. This CDR3 is 18 amino acids long.

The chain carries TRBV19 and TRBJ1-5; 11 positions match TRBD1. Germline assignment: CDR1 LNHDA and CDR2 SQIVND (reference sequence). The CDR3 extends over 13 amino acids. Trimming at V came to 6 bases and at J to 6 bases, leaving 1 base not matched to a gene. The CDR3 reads CASSGTGGQPQHF. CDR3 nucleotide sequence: TGTGCCAGTAGCGGGACAGGGGGTCAGCCCCAGCATTTT.

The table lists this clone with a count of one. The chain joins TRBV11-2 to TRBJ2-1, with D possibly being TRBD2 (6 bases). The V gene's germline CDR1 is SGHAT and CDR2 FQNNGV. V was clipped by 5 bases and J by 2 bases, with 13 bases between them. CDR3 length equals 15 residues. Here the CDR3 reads CASSPRDQAYNEQFF. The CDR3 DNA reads TGTGCCAGCAGCCCGCGGGACCAAGCCTACAATGAGCAGTTCTTC.

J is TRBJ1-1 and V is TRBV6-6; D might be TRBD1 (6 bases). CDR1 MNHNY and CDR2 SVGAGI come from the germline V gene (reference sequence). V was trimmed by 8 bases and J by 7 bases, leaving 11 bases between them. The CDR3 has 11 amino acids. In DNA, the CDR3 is TGTGCCAGCTTCAGGGGAAATGAAGCTTTCTTT. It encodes CASFRGNEAFF.

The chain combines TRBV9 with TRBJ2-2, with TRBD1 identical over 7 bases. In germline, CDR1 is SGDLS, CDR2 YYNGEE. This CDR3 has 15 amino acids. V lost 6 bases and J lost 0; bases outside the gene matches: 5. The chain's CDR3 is CASNRDSSNTGELFF. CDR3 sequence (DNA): TGTGCCAGCAACCGGGACAGCTCGAACACCGGGGAGCTGTTTTTT.

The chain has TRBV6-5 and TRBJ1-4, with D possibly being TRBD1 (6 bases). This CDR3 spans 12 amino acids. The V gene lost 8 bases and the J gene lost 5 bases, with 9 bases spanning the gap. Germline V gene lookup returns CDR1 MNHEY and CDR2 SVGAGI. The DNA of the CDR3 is TGTGCCAGCGGACAGCCAAATGAAAAACTGTTTTTT. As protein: CASGQPNEKLFF.

CDR3 nucleotides: TGTGCCAGCAGACCGGGACAGCTGAGACTCACTGAAGCTTTCTTT. It specifies CASRPGQLRLTEAFF. The rearrangement uses TRBV2 and TRBJ1-1, with 7 bases that match TRBD1. There are 15 residues in the CDR3. Germline assignment: CDR1 SNHLY and CDR2 FYNNEI. The V segment lost 6 bases and the J segment 4 bases; nucleotides outside the gene matches: 11.

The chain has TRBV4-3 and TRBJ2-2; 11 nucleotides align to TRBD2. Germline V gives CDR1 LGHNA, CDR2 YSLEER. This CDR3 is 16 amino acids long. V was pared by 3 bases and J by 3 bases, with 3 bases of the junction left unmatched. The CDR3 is CASSQLAGGDTGELFF. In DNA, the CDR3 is TGCGCCAGCAGCCAGCTAGCGGGGGGTGACACCGGGGAGCTGTTTTTT.

The DNA for the CDR3 is TGTGCCAGCAGCTGGAACAGGGGGCGGCAAGAGACCCAGTACTTC. Protein sequence: CASSWNRGRQETQYF. This chain uses TRBV2 with TRBJ2-5, with 9 bases identical to TRBD1. This CDR3 contains 15 residues. The trim removed 6 bases at V and 2 bases at J, leaving 7 bases unmatched. CDR1 is SNHLY and CDR2 is FYNNEI in the germline V gene.

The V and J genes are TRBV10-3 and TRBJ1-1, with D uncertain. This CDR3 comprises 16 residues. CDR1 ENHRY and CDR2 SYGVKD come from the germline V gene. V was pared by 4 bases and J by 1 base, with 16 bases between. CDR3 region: CAISVGPTKRNTEAFF. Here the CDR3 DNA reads TGTGCCATCAGTGTTGGGCCAACAAAACGGAACACTGAAGCTTTCTTT.

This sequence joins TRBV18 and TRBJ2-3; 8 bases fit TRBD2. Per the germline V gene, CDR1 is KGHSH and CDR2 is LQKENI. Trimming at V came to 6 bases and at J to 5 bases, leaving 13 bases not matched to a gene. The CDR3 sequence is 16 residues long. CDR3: CASSKTRTSFGDTQYF. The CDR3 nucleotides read TGTGCCAGCTCCAAGACCAGGACTAGCTTTGGAGATACGCAGTATTTT.

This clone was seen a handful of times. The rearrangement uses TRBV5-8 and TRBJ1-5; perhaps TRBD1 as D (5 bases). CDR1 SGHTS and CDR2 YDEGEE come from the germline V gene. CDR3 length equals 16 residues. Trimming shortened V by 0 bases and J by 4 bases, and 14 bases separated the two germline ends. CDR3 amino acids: CASSLAGGWGNQPQHF. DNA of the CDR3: TGTGCCAGCAGCTTGGCTGGGGGGTGGGGTAATCAGCCCCAGCATTTT.

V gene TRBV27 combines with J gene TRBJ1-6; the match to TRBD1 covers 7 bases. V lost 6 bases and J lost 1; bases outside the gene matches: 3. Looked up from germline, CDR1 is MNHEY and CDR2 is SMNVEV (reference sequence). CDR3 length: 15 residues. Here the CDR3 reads CASSTGVSYNSPLHF. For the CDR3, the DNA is TGTGCCAGCAGCACAGGGGTGTCCTATAATTCACCCCTCCACTTT.

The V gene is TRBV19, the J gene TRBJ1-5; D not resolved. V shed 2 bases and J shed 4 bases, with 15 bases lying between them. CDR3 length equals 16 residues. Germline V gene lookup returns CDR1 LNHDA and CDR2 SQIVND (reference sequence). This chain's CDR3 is CASSIPTPTGNQPQHF. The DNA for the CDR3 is TGTGCCAGTAGTATACCGACCCCGACGGGGAATCAGCCCCAGCATTTT.

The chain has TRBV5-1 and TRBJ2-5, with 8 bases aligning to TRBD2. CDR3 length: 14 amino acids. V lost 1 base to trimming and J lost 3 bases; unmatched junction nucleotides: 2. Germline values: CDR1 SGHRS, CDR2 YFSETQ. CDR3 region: CASSLLTSEETQYF. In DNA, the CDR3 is TGCGCCAGCAGCTTGTTGACTAGCGAAGAGACCCAGTACTTC. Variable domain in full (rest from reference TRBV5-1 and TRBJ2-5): KAGVTQTPRYLIKTRGQQVTLSCSPISGHRSVSWYQQTPGQGLQFLFEYFSETQRNKGNFPGRFSGRQFSNSRSEMNVSTLELGDSALYLCASSLLTSEETQYFGPGTRLLVL.

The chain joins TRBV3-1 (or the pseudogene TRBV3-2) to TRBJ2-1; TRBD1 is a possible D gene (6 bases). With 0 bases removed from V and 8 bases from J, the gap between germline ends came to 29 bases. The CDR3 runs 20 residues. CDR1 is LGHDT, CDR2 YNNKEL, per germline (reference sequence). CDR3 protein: CASSQDTNGGVGGPWDEQFF. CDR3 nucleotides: TGTGCCAGCAGCCAAGATACCAATGGGGGAGTTGGGGGCCCTTGGGATGAGCAGTTCTTC.